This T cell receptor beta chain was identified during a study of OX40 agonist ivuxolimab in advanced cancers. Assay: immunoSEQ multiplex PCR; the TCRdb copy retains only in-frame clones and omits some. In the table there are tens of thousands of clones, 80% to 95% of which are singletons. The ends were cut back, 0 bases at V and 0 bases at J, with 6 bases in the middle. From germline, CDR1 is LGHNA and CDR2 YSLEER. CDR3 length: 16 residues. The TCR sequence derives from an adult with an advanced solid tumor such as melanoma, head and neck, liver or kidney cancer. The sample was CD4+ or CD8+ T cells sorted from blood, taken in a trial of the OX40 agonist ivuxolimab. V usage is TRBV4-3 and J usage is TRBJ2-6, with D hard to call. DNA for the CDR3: TGCGCCAGCAGCCAAGAATGGCTCTCTGGGGCCAACGTCCTGACTTTC. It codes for CASSQEWLSGANVLTF.